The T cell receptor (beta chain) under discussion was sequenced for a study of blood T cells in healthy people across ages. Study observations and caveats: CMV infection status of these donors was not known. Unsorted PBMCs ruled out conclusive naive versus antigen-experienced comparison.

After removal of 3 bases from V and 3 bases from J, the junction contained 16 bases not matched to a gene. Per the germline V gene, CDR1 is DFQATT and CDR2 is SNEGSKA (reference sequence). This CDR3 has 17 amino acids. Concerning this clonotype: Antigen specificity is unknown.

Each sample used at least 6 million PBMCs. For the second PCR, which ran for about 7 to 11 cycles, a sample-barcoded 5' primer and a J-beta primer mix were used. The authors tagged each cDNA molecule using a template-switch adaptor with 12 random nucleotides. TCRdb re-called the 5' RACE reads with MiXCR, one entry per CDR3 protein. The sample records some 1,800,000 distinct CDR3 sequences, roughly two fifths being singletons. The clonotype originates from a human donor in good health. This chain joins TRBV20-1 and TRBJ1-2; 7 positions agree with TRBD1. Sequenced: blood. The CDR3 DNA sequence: TGCAGTGCTAGCGATCCCGGCGAGGACAGGCGATACTATGGCTACACCTTC. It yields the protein CSASDPGEDRRYYGYTF.